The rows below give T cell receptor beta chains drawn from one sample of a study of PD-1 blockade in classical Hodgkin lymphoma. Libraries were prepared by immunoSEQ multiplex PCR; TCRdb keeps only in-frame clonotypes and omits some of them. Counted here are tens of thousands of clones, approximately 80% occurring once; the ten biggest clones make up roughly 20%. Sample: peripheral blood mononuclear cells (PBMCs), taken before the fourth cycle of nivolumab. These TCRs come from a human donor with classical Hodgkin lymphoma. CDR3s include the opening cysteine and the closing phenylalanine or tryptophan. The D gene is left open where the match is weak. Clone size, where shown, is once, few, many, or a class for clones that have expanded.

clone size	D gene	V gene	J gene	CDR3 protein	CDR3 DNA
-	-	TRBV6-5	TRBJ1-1	CASSYSSRVGTEAFF	TGTGCCAGCAGTTACTCGTCCAGGGTCGGCACTGAAGCTTTCTTT
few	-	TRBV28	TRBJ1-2	CASSFGGADGYTF	TGTGCCAGCAGTTTTGGGGGGGCAGATGGCTACACCTTC
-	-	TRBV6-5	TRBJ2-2	CASSGGQVAPGELFF	TGTGCCAGCAGTGGAGGGCAGGTAGCCCCCGGGGAGCTGTTTTTT
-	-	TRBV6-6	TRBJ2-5	CASKYNQGRQETQYF	TGTGCCAGCAAATACAATCAGGGGCGTCAAGAGACCCAGTACTTC
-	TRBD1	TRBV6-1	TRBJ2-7	CASSDRTGIWEQYF	TGTGCCAGCAGTGATCGGACAGGGATTTGGGAGCAGTACTTC
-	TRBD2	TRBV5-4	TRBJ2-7	CATSGGEGLAGAYEQYF	TGTGCCACAAGTGGGGGAGAAGGGCTAGCGGGGGCCTACGAGCAGTACTTC
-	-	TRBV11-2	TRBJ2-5	CATARVGAGGETQYF	TGTGCCACCGCTCGCGTCGGGGCCGGAGGAGAGACCCAGTACTTC
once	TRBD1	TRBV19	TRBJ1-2	CASSGQGGSYGYTF	TGTGCCAGTAGCGGACAGGGGGGGAGTTATGGCTACACCTTC
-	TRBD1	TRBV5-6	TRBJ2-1	CASSWGTGRGDEQFF	TGTGCCAGCAGCTGGGGGACAGGGCGCGGGGATGAGCAGTTCTTC
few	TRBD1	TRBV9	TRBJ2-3	CASRDRYGDTQYF	TGTGCCAGCAGGGACAGGTATGGAGATACGCAGTATTTT
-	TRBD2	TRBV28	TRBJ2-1	CASSFRLAGANEQFF	TGTGCCAGCAGTTTTCGACTAGCGGGGGCCAATGAGCAGTTCTTC
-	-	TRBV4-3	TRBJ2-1	CASSQDDGTGNEQFF	TGCGCCAGCAGCCAAGATGACGGGACCGGCAATGAGCAGTTCTTC
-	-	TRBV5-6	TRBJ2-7	CASSFVDRDTYEQYF	TGTGCCAGCAGCTTCGTAGACCGGGACACCTACGAGCAGTACTTC
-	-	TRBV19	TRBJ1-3	CASSIEDDSFPGNTIYF	TGTGCCAGTAGTATTGAGGATGACAGTTTTCCTGGAAACACCATATATTTT
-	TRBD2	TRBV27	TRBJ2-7	CASSLWLAGGFYEQYF	TGTGCCAGCAGTTTATGGCTAGCGGGGGGATTCTACGAGCAGTACTTC
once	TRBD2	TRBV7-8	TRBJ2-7	CASSLGSGGAEQYF	TGTGCCAGCAGCTTAGGGTCCGGGGGGGCCGAGCAGTACTTC
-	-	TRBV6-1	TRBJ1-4	CAVSGRGELLFF	TGTGCCGTTTCCGGAAGGGGGGAACTTCTGTTTTTT
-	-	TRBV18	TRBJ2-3	CASSQGSGDTQYF	TGTGCCAGCTCACAAGGGTCTGGAGATACGCAGTATTTT
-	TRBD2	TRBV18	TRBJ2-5	CASSPELAGIETQYF	TGTGCCAGCTCACCTGAACTAGCGGGGATAGAGACCCAGTACTTC
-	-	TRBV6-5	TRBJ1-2	CASSYGPGYYGYTF	TGTGCCAGCAGTTACGGACCAGGTTACTATGGCTACACCTTC
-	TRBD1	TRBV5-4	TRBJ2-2	CASSSDRGWGTGELFF	TGTGCCAGCAGTTCCGACAGGGGGTGGGGTACCGGGGAGCTGTTTTTT
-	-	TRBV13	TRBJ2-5	CASSPRRRGGSETQYF	TGTGCCAGCAGCCCTAGACGGAGGGGGGGCTCCGAGACCCAGTACTTC
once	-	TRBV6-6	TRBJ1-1	CASSYVANTEAFF	TGTGCCAGCAGTTACGTAGCCAACACTGAAGCTTTCTTT
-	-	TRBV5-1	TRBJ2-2	CASSLGDTGELFF	TGCGCCAGCAGCTTGGGGGACACCGGGGAGCTGTTTTTT
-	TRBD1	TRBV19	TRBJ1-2	CASSLLLQGAGYGYTF	TGTGCCAGTAGTCTACTCTTGCAGGGGGCTGGCTATGGCTACACCTTC
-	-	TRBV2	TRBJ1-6	CASIGAGISNNSPLHF	TGTGCCAGCATTGGGGCGGGGATATCAAATAATTCACCCCTCCACTTT
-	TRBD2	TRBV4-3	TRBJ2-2	CASSQDPYGGANGELFF	TGCGCCAGCAGCCAAGATCCGTACGGGGGGGCTAACGGGGAGCTGTTTTTT
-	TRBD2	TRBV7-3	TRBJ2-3	CASSLSAGGTTTQYF	TGTGCCAGCAGCTTATCGGCGGGGGGCACAACTACGCAGTATTTT
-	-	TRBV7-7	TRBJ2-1	CASSRGRLVGYNEQFF	TGTGCTAGCAGCCGAGGGCGGCTAGTGGGCTACAATGAGCAGTTCTTC